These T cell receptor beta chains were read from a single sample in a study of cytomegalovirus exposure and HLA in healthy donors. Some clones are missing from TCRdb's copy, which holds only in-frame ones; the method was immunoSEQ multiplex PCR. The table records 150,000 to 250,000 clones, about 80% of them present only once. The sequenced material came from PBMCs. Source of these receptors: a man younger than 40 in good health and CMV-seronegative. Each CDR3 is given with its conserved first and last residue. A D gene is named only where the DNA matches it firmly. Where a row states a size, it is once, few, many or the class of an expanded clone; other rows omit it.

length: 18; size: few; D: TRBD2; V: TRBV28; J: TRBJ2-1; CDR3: CASRPSVLLAVAFNEQFF; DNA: TGTGCCAGCAGGCCCAGCGTTTTACTAGCGGTAGCATTTAATGAGCAGTTCTTC
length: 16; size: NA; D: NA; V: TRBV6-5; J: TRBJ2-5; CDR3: CASSYSAGAVFETQYF; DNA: TGTGCCAGCAGTTACTCGGCGGGGGCCGTATTCGAGACCCAGTACTTC
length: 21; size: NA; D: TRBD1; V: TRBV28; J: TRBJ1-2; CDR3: CASSFMNPLGQGGRANYGYTF; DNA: TGTGCCAGCAGTTTTATGAACCCGCTCGGACAGGGGGGTAGAGCTAACTATGGCTACACCTTC
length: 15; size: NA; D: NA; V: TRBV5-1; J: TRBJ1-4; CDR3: CASSLAPGRGEKLFF; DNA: TGCGCCAGCAGCTTGGCCCCAGGGAGGGGTGAAAAACTGTTTTTT
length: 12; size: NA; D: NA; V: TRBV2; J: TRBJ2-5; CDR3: CASREYQETQYF; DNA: TGTGCCAGCAGGGAGTACCAAGAGACCCAGTACTTC
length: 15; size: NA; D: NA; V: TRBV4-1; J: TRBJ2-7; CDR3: CASSQVSGSGYEQYF; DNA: TGCGCCAGCAGCCAAGTTTCGGGGTCGGGGTACGAGCAGTACTTC
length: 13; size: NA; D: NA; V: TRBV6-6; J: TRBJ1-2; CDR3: CASKGGTNYGYTF; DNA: TGTGCCAGCAAGGGGGGGACTAACTATGGCTACACCTTC
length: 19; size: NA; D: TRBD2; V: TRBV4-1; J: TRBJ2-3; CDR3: CASSQPNRLAGTSTDTQYF; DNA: TGCGCCAGCAGCCAACCGAACAGACTAGCGGGCACTAGCACAGATACGCAGTATTTT
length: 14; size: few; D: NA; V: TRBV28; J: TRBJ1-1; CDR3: CASSPWGDYTEAFF; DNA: TGTGCCAGCAGCCCATGGGGGGATTATACTGAAGCTTTCTTT
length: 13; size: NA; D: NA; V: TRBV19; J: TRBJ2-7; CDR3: CASSGQGRYEQYF; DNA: TGTGCCAGTAGTGGGCAGGGTCGCTACGAGCAGTACTTC
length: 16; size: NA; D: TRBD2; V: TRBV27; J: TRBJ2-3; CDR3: CASSLGAGELADTQYF; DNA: TGTGCCAGCAGTTTAGGAGCGGGAGAGCTCGCAGATACGCAGTATTTT
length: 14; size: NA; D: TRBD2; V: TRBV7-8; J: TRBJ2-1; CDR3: CASSLTGGHNEQFF; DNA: TGTGCCAGCAGCTTAACGGGAGGCCACAATGAGCAGTTCTTC
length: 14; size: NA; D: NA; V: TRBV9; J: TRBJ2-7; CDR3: CASSASILSYEQYF; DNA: TGTGCCAGCAGCGCCAGTATACTATCCTACGAGCAGTACTTC
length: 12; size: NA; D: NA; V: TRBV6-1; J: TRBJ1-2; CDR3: CASRDSNYGYTF; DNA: TGTGCCAGCCGGGACTCTAACTATGGCTACACCTTC
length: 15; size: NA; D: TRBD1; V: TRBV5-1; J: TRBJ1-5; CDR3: CASSLEGARNQPQHF; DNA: TGCGCCAGCAGCTTGGAGGGGGCCCGCAATCAGCCCCAGCATTTT
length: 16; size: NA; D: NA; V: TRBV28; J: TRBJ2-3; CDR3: CASSQLQECLTDTQYF; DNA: TGTGCCAGCAGTCAGCTACAGGAGTGCCTCACAGATACGCAGTATTTT
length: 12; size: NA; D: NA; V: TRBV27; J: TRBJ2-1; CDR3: CASKPGLNEQFF; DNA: TGTGCCAGCAAGCCAGGGCTCAATGAGCAGTTCTTC
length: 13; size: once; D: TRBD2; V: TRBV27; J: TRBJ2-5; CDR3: CASSWGRVETQYF; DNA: TGTGCCAGCAGTTGGGGGAGGGTAGAGACCCAGTACTTC
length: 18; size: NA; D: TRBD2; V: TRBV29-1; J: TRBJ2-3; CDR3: CSVEGLAGEFPLPDTQYF; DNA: TGCAGCGTTGAGGGACTAGCGGGAGAGTTTCCCCTCCCAGATACGCAGTATTTT
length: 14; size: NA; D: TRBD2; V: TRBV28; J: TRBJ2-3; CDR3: CASTRTSGTDTQYF; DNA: TGTGCCAGCACCCGGACTAGCGGTACAGATACGCAGTATTTT
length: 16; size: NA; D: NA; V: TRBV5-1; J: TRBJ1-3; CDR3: CASSFDSSLSGNTIYF; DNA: TGCGCCAGCAGCTTCGACAGCAGCCTCTCTGGAAACACCATATATTTT
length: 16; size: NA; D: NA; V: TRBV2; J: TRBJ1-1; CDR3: CASSPSRPTLNTEAFF; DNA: TGTGCCAGCAGTCCCTCCCGACCGACACTGAACACTGAAGCTTTCTTT
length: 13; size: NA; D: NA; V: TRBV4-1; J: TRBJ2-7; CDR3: CASSHTQGYEQYF; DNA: TGCGCCAGCAGCCACACCCAGGGCTACGAGCAGTACTTC
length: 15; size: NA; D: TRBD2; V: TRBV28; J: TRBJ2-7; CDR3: CASSFILAGAHEQYF; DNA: TGTGCCAGCAGTTTCATTTTAGCGGGAGCCCACGAGCAGTACTTC
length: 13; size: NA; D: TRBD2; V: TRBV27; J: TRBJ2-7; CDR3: CASSHSGSYEQYF; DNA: TGTGCCAGCAGCCATAGCGGGAGTTACGAGCAGTACTTC
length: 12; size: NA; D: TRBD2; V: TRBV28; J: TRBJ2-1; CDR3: CASSEGLAEQFF; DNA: TGTGCCAGCAGTGAGGGACTAGCAGAGCAGTTCTTC
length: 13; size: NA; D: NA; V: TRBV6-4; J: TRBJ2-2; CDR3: CASSEGNTGELFF; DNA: TGTGCCAGCAGCGAGGGGAACACCGGGGAGCTGTTTTTT
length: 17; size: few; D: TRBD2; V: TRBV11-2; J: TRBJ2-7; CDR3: CASSSTRGRLAGEGQYF; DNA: TGTGCCAGCAGCTCCACGAGGGGCAGACTAGCGGGAGAGGGACAGTACTTC
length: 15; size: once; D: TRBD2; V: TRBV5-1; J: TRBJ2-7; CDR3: CASSLVGSGSDEQYF; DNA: TGCGCCAGCAGCTTGGTCGGTAGCGGGAGCGACGAGCAGTACTTC
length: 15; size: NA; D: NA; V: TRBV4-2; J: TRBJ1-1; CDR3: CASSQSQDKSTEAFF; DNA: TGTGCCAGCAGCCAATCACAGGACAAATCCACTGAAGCTTTCTTT
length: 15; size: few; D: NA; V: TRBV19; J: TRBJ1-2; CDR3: CASSIGGSSLDGYTF; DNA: TGTGCCAGTAGTATCGGCGGCAGTAGCCTTGATGGCTACACCTTC
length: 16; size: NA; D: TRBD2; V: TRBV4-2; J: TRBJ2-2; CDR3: CASSQILAGVTGELFF; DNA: TGTGCCAGCAGCCAAATATTAGCGGGAGTAACCGGGGAGCTGTTTTTT
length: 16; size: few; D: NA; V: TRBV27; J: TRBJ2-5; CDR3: CASSLEQGKIPETQYF; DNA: TGTGCCAGCAGTTTAGAGCAGGGAAAGATACCAGAGACCCAGTACTTC
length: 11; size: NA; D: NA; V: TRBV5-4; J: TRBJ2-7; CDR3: CASSLQGSQYF; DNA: TGTGCCAGCAGCTTGCAAGGGAGTCAGTACTTC
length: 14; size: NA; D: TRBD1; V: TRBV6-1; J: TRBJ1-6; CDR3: CASSFRQGHSPLHF; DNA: TGTGCCAGCAGTTTTCGACAGGGGCATTCACCCCTCCACTTT
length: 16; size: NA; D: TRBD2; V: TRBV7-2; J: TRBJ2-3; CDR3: CASSFGLAGRTDTQYF; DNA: TGTGCCAGCAGCTTCGGACTAGCGGGACGTACAGATACGCAGTATTTT
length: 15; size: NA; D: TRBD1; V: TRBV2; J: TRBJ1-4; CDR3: CASKATGAENEKLFF; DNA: TGTGCCAGCAAGGCGACAGGGGCCGAAAACGAAAAACTGTTTTTT
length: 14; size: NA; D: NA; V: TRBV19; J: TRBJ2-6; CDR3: CASNVYSGANVLTF; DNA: TGTGCCAGTAACGTCTACTCTGGGGCCAACGTCCTGACTTTC
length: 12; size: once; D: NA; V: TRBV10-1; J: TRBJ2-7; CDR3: CASRAGRVEQYF; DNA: TGCGCCAGCAGGGCGGGGCGCGTTGAGCAGTACTTC
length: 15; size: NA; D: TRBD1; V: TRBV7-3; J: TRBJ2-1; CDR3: CASSLSVGSGGEQFF; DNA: TGTGCCAGCAGCTTAAGTGTAGGGTCAGGGGGTGAGCAGTTCTTC
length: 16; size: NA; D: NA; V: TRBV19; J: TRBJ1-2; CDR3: CASSIGARTETYGYTF; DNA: TGTGCCAGTAGTATTGGGGCTCGGACAGAGACTTATGGCTACACCTTC
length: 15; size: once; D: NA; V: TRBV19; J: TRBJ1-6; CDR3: CASRPGSGENSPLHF; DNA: TGTGCCAGTAGGCCGGGCTCGGGGGAAAATTCACCCCTCCACTTT
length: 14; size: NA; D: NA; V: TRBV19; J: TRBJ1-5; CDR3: CASRKTYSNQPQHF; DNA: TGTGCCAGCAGGAAAACCTATAGCAATCAGCCCCAGCATTTT
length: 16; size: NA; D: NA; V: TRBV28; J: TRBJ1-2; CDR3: CASSLLSTGSRRGYTF; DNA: TGTGCCAGCAGTTTATTGAGTACAGGTTCGAGACGGGGCTACACCTTC
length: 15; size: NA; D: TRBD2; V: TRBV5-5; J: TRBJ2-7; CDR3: CASRVAGGGSYEQYF; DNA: TGTGCCAGCAGAGTAGCGGGAGGGGGCTCCTACGAGCAGTACTTC